This TCR beta chain was retrieved from a study of T-cell reconstitution after alpha-beta-depleted transplantation in children. The study's findings and limits: Once a year had passed after transplant, T-cell counts and diversity came mostly from newly produced T cells. TCRbeta diversity was high at day 60 in some patients (a result of surviving recipient T cells and thymic progenitors). At around two months after transplant, the alpha-beta T cells were reportedly derived from several hundred expanded clones that came from non-depleted graft cells.

This clonotype was counted many times. Its matching antigen is unknown. The library targeted TCRbeta and was prepared with unique molecular identifiers. TCRdb ran MiXCR on the PCR reads and lists one entry per CDR3 protein. Of about 290,000 distinct CDR3 sequences in the sample, around a tenth are singletons; the top ten hold 7.5%. The CDR3 consists of 16 residues. CDR1 and CDR2 (germline): SGHVS, FNYEAQ. V gave up 5 bases and J gave up 2 bases; unmatched junction bases: 9. The rearrangement uses TRBV7-6 and TRBJ2-3; 8 bases match TRBD1. The sequencing here drew on PBMCs, taken before TCRalphabeta/CD19-depleted stem cell transplant. The TCR comes from a boy in the first two years of life with acute myeloid leukemia, due to receive a stem cell transplant. The CDR3, as DNA: TGTGCCAGCAGCGGATGGACAGGGTCCCCCACAGATACGCAGTATTTT. This codes for CASSGWTGSPTDTQYF.